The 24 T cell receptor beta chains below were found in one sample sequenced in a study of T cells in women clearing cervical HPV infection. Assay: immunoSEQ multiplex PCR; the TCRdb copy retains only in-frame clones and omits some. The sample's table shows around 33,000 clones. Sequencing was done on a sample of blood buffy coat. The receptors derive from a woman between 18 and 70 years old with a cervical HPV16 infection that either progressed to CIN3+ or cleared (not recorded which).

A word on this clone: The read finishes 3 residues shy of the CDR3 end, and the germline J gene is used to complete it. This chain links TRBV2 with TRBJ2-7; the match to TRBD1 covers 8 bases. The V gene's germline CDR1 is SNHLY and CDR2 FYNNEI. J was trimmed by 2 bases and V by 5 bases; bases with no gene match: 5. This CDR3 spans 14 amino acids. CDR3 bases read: TGTGCCAGCAGTTCCGGGACAGGCCCCTACGAG. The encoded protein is CASSSGTGPYE. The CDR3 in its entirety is CASSSGTGPYEQYF.

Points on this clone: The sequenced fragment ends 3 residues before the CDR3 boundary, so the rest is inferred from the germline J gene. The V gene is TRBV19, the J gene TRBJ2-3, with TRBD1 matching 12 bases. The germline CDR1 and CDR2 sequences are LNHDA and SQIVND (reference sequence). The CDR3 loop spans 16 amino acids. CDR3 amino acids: CASTGRGQGASQPQYF. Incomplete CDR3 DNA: TGTGCCAGTACCGGACGGGGACAGGGGGCAAGTCAGCCG.

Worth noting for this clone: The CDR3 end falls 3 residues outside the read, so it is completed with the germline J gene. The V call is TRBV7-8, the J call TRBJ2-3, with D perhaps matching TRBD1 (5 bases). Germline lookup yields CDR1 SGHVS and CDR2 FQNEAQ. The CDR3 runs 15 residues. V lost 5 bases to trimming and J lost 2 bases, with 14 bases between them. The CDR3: CASSARQRNTDTQYF. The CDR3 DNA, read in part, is TGTGCCAGCAGCGCACGACAGAGAAACACAGATACG.

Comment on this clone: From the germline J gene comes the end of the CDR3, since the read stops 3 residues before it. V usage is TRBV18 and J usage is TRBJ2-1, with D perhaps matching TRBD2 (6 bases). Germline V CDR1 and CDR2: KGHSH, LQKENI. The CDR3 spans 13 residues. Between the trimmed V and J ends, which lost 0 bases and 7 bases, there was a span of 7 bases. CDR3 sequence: CASSPPGGNEQFF. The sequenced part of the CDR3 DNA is TGTGCCAGCTCACCACCGGGGGGAAATGAG.

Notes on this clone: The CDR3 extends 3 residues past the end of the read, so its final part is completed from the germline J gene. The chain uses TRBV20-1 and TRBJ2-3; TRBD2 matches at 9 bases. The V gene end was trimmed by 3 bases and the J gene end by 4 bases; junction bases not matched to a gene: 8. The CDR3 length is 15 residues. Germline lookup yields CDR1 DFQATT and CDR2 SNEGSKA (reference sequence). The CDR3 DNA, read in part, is TGCAGTGCTAGGCCTTTAGCGGGAGCCGCAGATACG. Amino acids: CSARPLAGAADT. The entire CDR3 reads CSARPLAGAADTQYF.

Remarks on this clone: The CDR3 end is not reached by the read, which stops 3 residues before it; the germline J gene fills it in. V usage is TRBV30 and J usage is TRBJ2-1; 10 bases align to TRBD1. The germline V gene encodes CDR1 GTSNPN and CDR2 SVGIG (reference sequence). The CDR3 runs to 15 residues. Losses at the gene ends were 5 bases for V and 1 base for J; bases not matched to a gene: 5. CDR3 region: CAWGTGAKSYNEQFF. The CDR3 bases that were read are TGTGCCTGGGGGACAGGGGCAAAATCCTACAATGAG.

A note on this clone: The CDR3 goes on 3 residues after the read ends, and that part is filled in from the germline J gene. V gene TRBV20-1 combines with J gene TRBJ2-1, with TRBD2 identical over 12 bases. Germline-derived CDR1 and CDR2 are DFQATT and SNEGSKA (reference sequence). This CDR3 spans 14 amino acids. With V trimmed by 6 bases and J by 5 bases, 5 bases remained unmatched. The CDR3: CSAMTSGRDNEQFF. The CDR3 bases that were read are TGCAGTGCAATGACTAGCGGGAGAGACAATGAG.

CDR3 in amino acids: CASSFLPGAGELFF. The sequenced CDR3 bases are TGTGCCAGCAGCTTTCTCCCCGGGGCCGGGGAG. The chain carries TRBV7-2 and TRBJ2-2; perhaps TRBD2 as D (5 bases). From the germline J gene comes the end of the CDR3, since the read stops 3 residues before it. This CDR3 has 14 residues. Trimming shortened V by 3 bases and J by 6 bases, and 11 bases separated the two germline ends. Germline assignment: CDR1 SGHTA and CDR2 FQGNSA.

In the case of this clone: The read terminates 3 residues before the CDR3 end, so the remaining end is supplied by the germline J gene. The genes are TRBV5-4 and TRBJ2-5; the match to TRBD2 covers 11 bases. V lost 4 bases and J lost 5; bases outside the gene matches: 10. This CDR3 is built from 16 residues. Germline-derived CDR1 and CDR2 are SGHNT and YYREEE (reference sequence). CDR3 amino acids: CASSVSGRGAGETQYF. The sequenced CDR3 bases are TGTGCCAGCAGCGTTAGCGGGAGGGGGGCCGGGGAGACC.

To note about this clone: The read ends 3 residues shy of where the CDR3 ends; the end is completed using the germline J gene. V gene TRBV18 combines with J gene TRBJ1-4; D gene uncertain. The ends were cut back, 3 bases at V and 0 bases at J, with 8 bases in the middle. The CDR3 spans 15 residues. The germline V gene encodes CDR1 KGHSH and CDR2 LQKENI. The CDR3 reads CASSPAAATNEKLFF. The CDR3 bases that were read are TGTGCCAGCTCACCCGCGGCGGCAACTAATGAAAAA.

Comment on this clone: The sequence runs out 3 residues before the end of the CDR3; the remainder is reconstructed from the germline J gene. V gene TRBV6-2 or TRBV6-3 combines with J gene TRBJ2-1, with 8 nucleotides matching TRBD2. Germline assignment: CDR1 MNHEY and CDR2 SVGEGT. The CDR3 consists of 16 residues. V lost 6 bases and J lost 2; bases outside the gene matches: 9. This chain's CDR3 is CASRDVRLATYNEQFF. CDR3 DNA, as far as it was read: TGTGCCAGCAGGGACGTGAGACTAGCGACCTACAATGAG.

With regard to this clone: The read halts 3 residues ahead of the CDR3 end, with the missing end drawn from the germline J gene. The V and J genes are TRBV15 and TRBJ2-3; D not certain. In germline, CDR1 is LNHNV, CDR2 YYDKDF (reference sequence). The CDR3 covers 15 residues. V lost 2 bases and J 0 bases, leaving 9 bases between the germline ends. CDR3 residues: CATSRNLVSTDTQYF. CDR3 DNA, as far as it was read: TGTGCCACCAGCAGAAACTTAGTGAGCACAGATACG.

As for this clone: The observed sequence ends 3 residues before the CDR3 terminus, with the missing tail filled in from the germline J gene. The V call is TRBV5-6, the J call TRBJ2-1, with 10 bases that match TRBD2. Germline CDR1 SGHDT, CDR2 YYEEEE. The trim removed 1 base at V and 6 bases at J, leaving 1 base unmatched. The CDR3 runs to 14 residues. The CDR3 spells CASSLTSGANEQFF. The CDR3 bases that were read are TGTGCCAGCAGCTTGACTAGCGGGGCCAATGAG.

CDR3 in amino acids: CASKWGASSYEQYF. The DNA read from the CDR3 is TGTGCCAGTAAATGGGGCGCGAGCTCCTACGAG. The genes are TRBV19 and TRBJ2-7, with D perhaps TRBD1 (5 bases). The read terminates 3 residues ahead of where the CDR3 ends, so the germline J gene completes it. Trimming took 7 bases from V and 0 from J, leaving 13 bases between them. The CDR3 is 14 residues long. Germline V gene data show CDR1 as LNHDA and CDR2 as SQIVND (reference sequence). The entire variable domain, with the rest obtained from reference TRBV19 and TRBJ2-7, is as follows: DGGITQSPKYLFRKEGQNVTLSCEQNLNHDAMYWYRQDPGQGLRLIYYSQIVNDFQKGDIAEGYSVSREKKESFPLTVTSAQKNPTAFYLCASKWGASSYEQYFGPGTRLTVT.

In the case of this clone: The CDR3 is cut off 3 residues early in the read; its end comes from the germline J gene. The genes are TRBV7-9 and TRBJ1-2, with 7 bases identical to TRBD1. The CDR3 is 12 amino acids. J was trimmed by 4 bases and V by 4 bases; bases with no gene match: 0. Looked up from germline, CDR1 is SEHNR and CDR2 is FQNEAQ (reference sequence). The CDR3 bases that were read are TGTGCCAGCAGCTGGGACAGCTATGGC. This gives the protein CASSWDSYG. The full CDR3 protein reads CASSWDSYGYTF.

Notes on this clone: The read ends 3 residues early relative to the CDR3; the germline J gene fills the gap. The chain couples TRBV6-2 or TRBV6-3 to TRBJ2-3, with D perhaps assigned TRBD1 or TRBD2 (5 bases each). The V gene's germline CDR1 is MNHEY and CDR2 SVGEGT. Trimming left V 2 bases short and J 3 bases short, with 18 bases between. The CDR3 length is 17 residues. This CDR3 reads CASSYPPGWGDTDTQYF. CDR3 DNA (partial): TGTGCCAGCAGTTACCCACCGGGATGGGGCGATACAGATACG.

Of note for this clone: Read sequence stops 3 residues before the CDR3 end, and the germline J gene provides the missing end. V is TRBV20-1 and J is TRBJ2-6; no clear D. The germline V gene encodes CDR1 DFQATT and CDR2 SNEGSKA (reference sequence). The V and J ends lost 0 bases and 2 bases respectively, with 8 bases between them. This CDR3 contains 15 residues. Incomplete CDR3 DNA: TGCAGTGCTAGAGATGGTACAGCTGGGGCCAACGTC. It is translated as CSARDGTAGANV. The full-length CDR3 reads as CSARDGTAGANVLTF.

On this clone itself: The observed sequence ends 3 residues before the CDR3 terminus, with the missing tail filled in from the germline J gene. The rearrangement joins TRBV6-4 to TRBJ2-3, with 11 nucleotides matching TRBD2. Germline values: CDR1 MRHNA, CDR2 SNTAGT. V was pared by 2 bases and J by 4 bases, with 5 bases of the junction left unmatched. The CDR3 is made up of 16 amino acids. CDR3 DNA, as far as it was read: TGTGCCAGCAGTGACGGGACACTAGCGGGAGCAGATACG. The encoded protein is CASSDGTLAGADT. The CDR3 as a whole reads CASSDGTLAGADTQYF.

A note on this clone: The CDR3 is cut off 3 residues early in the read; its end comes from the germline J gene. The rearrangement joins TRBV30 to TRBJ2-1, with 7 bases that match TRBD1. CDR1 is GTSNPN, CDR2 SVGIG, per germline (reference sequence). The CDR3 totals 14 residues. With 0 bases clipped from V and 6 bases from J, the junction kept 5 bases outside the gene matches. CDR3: CAWSVLTGSNEQFF. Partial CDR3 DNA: TGTGCCTGGAGTGTATTGACAGGGAGCAATGAG.

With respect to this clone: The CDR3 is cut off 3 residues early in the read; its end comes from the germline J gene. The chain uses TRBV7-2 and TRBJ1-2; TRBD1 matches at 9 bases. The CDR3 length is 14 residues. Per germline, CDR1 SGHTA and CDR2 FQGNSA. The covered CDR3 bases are TGTGCCAGCACCGCAAACAGGGGGCGCTTGGGC. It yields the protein CASTANRGRLG. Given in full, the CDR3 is CASTANRGRLGYTF.

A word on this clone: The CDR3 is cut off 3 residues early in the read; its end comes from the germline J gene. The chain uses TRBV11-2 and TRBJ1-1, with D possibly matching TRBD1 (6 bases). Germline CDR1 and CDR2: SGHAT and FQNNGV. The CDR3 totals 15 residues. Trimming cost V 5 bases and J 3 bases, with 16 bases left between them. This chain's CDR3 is CASSPIRGADTEAFF. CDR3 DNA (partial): TGTGCCAGCAGCCCTATCCGGGGGGCAGACACTGAA.

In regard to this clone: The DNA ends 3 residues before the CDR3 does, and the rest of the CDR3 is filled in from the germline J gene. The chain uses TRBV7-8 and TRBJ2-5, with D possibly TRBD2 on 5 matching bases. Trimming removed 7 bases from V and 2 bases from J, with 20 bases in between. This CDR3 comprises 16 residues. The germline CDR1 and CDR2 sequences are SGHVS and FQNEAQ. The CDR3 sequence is CASTRRPTAGQETQYF. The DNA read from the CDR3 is TGTGCCAGCACCCGACGGCCTACCGCGGGTCAAGAGACC.

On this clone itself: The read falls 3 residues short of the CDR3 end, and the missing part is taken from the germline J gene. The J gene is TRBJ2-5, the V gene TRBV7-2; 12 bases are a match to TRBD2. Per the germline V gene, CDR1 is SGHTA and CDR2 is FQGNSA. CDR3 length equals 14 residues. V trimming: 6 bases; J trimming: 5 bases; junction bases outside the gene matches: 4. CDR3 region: CASRRTSGTETQYF. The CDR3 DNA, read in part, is TGTGCCAGCAGACGGACTAGCGGGACTGAGACC.

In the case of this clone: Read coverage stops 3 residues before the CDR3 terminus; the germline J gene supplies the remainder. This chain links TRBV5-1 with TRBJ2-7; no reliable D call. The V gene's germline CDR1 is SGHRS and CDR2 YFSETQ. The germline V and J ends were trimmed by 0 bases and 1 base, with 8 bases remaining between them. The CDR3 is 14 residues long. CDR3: CASSLVKGSYEQYF. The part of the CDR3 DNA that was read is TGCGCCAGCAGCTTGGTGAAGGGTTCCTACGAG.